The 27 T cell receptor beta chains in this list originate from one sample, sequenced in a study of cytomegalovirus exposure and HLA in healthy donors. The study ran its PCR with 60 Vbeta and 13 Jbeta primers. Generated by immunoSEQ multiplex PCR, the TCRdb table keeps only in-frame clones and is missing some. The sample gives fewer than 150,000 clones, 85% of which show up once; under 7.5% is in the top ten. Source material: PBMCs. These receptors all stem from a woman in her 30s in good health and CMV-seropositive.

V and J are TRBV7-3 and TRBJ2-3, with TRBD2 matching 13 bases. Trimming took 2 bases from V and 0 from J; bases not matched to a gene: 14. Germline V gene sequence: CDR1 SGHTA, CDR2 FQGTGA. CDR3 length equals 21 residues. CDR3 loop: CASSLAGLAGVTYSSTDTQYF. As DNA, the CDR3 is TGTGCCAGCAGCTTAGCAGGACTAGCGGGGGTGACCTATTCTAGCACAGATACGCAGTATTTT.

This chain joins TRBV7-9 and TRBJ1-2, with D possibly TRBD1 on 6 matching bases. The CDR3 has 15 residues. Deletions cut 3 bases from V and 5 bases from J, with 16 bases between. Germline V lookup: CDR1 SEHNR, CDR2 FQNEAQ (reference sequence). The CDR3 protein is CASSFYSGVRYGYTF. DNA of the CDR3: TGTGCCAGCAGCTTTTACTCAGGGGTGAGGTATGGCTACACCTTC.

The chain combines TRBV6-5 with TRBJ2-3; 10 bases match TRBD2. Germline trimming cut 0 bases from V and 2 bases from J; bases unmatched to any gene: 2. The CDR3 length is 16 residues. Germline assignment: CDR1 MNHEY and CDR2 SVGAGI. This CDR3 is CASSYSGTSVTDTQYF. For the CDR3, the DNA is TGTGCCAGCAGTTACTCCGGGACTAGCGTCACAGATACGCAGTATTTT.

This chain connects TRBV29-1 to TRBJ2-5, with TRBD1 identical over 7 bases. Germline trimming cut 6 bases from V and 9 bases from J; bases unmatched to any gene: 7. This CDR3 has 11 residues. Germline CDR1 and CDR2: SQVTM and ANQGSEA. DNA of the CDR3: TGCAGCGTCCTCCGTACAGGGGCCCAGTACTTC. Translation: CSVLRTGAQYF.

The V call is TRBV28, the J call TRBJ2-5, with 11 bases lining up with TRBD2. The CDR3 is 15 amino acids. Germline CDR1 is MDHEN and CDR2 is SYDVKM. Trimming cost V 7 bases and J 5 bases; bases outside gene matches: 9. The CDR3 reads CASKLAGVRGETQYF. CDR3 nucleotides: TGTGCCAGCAAACTAGCGGGAGTAAGGGGGGAGACCCAGTACTTC.

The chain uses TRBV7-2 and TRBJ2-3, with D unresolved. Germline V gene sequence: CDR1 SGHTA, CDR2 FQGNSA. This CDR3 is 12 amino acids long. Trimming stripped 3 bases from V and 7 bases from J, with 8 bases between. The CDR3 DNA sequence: TGTGCCAGCAGCTTTGAGGCTAATACGCAGTATTTT. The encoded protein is CASSFEANTQYF.

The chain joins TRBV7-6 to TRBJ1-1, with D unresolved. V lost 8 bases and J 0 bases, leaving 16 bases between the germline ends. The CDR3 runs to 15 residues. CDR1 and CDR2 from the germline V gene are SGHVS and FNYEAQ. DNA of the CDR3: TGTGCCAGCTCCCAACAGCCCTCCTTGAACACTGAAGCTTTCTTT. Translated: CASSQQPSLNTEAFF.

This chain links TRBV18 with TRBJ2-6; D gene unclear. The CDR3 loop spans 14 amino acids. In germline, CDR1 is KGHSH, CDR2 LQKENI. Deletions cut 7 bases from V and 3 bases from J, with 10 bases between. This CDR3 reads CASFHEVGANVLTF. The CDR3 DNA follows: TGTGCCAGCTTCCACGAGGTTGGGGCCAACGTCCTGACTTTC.

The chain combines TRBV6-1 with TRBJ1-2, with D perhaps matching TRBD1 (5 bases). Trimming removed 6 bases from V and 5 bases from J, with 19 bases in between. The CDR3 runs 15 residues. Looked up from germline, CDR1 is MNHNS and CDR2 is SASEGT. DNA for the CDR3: TGTGCCAGCAGGGTAGACAGCACAACCTTTTATGGCTACACCTTC. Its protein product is CASRVDSTTFYGYTF.

In DNA form, the CDR3 reads TGTGCCAGCAGGCTACAGGGGGCGTTCTCTGAAGCTTTCTTT. Amino acids: CASRLQGAFSEAFF. The chain is built from TRBV2 and TRBJ1-1, with 9 bases matching TRBD1. Per the germline V gene, CDR1 is SNHLY and CDR2 is FYNNEI. The CDR3 runs 14 residues. The V segment lost 6 bases and the J segment 6 bases; nucleotides outside the gene matches: 8.

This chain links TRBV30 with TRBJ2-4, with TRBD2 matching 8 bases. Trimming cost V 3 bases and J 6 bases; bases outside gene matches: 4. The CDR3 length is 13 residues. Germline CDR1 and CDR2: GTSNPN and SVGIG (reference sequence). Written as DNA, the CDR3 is TGTGCCTGGAGATACCGGGGGGGAAACATTCAGTACTTC. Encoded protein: CAWRYRGGNIQYF.

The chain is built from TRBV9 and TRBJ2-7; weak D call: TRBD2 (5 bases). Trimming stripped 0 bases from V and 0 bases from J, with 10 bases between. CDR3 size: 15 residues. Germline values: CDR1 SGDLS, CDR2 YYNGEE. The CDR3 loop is CASSVDPGSSYEQYF. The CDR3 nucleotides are TGTGCCAGCAGCGTAGATCCGGGGTCCTCCTACGAGCAGTACTTC.

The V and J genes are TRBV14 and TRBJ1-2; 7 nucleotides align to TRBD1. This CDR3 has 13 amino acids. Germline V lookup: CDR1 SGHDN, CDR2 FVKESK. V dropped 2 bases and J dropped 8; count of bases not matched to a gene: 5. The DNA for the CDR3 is TGTGCCAGCAGCCAAAAGACAGGGAACGGCTACACCTTC. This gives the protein CASSQKTGNGYTF.

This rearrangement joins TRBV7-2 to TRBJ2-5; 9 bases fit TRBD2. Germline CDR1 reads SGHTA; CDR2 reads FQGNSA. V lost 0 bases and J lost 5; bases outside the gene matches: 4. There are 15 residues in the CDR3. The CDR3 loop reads CASSLASGSGETQYF. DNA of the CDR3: TGTGCCAGCAGCTTAGCTAGCGGGAGTGGGGAGACCCAGTACTTC.

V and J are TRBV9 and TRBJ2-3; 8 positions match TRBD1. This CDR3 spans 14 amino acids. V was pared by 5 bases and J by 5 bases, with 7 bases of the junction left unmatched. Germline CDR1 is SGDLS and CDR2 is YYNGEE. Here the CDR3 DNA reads TGTGCCAGCAGTGGACAGGGCCAGGGAGATACGCAGTATTTT. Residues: CASSGQGQGDTQYF.

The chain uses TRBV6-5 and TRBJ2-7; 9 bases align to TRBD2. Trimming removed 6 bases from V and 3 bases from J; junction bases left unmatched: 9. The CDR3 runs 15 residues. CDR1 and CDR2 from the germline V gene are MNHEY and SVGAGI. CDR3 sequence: CASRLGTSPLYEQYF. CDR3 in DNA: TGTGCCAGCAGGCTGGGGACTAGCCCCCTCTACGAGCAGTACTTC.

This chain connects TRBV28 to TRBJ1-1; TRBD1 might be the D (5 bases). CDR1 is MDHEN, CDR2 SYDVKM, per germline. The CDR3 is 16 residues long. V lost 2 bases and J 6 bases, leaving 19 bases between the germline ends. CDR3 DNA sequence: TGTGCCAGCAGTTTAGTCGGACGGGGGAGGAGAGCTGAAGCTTTCTTT. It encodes CASSLVGRGRRAEAFF.

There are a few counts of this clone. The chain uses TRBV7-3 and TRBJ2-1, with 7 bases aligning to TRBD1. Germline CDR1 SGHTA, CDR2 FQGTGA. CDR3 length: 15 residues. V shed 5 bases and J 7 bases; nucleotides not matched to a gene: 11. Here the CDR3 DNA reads TGTGCCAGCAGCCTCGGACAGGCCAATCTAAATGAGCAGTTCTTC. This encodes CASSLGQANLNEQFF. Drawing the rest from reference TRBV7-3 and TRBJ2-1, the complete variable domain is GAGVSQTPSNKVTEKGKYVELRCDPISGHTALYWYRQSLGQGPEFLIYFQGTGAADDSGLPNDRFFAVRPEGSVSTLKIQRTERGDSAVYLCASSLGQANLNEQFFGPGTRLTVL.

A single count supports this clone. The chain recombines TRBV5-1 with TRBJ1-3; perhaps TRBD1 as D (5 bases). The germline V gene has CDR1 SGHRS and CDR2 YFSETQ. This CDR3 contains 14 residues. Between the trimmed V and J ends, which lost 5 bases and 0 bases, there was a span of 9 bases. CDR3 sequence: CASRTGGSGNTIYF. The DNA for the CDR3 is TGCGCCAGCAGAACAGGCGGCTCTGGAAACACCATATATTTT.

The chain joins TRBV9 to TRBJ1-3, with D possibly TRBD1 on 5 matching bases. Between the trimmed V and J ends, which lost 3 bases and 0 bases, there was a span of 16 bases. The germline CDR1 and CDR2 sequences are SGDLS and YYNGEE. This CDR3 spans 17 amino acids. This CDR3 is CASSAVLGGGSGNTIYF. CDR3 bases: TGTGCCAGCAGCGCCGTGTTGGGGGGTGGCTCTGGAAACACCATATATTTT.

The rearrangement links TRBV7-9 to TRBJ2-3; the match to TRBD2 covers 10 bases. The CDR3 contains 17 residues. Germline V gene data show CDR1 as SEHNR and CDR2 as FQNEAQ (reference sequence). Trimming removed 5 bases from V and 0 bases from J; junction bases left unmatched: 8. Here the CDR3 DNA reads TGTGCCAGCAGCCTCCGGACTAGCGGAGCGAGCACAGATACGCAGTATTTT. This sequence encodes CASSLRTSGASTDTQYF.

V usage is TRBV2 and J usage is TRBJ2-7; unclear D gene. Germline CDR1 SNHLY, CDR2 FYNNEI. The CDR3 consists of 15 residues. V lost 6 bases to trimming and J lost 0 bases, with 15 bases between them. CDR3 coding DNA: TGTGCCAGCAGGGTTCAGGCAGCCGACTCCTACGAGCAGTACTTC. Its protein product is CASRVQAADSYEQYF.

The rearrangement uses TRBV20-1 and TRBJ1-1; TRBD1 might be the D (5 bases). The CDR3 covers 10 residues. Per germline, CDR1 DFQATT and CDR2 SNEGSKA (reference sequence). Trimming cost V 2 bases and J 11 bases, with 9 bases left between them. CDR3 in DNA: TGCAGTGCTAGAACGGGGGTGGCTTTCTTT. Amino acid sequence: CSARTGVAFF.

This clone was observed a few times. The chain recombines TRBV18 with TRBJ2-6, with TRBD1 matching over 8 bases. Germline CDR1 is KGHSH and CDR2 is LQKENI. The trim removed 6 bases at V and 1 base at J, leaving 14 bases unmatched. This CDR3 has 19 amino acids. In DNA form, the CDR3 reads TGTGCCAGCTCCCCAATCGGACAGGGAGCCCTGTCTGGGGCCAACGTCCTGACTTTC. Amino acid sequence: CASSPIGQGALSGANVLTF.

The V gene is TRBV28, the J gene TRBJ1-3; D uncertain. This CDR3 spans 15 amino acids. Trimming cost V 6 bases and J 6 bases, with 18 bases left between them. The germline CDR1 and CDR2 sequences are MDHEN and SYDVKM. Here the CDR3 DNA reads TGTGCCAGCAGGCAAAGCGCCTCCCTAGTAAACACCATATATTTT. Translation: CASRQSASLVNTIYF.

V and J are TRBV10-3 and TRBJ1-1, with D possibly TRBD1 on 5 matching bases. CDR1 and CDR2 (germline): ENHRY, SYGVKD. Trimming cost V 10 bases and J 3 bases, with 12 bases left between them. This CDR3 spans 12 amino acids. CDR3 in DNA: TGTGCCACCTCGTGGGGGGACACTGAAGCTTTCTTT. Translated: CATSWGDTEAFF.

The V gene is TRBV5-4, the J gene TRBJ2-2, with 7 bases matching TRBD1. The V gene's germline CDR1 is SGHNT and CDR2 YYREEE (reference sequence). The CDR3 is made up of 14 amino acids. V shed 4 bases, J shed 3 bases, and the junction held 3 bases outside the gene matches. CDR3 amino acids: CASSEGQYTGELFF. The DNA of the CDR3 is TGTGCCAGCAGCGAGGGACAGTACACCGGGGAGCTGTTTTTT.